These T cell receptor beta chains were read from a single sample in a study of PD-L1 blockade in urothelial cancer. This table comes from immunoSEQ multiplex PCR, and its TCRdb copy is limited to in-frame clones, with some not included. Among 50,000 to 65,000 clones listed, around 86% were seen once. This material consisted of PBMCs, taken around atezolizumab (anti-PD-L1) treatment. These TCRs come from an older man with urothelial cancer. The CDR3 runs from the conserved cysteine through the conserved F or W. A D gene is named only where the DNA matches it firmly.

d_gene	v_gene	j_gene	CDR3aa
NA	TRBV6-1	TRBJ2-4	CASSEQAKNIQYF
TRBD2	TRBV2	TRBJ2-5	CASSELAGTQETQYF
NA	TRBV2	TRBJ2-5	CASSRYQETQYF
NA	TRBV6-1	TRBJ2-5	CASSERGSGTQYF
NA	TRBV6-5	TRBJ2-3	CASSYSSSRPTDTQYF
TRBD1	TRBV6-6	TRBJ2-7	CASSPRQGAAYEQYF
NA	TRBV27	TRBJ2-1	CASSQTRGGYNEQFF
TRBD2	TRBV7-2	TRBJ2-7	CASSPPGLASSSYEQYF
NA	TRBV7-2	TRBJ2-1	CASSLFRTETDNEQFF
TRBD2	TRBV5-4	TRBJ2-2	CASSLPTSAAGELFF
TRBD2	TRBV9	TRBJ2-1	CASSVELAGVNEQFF
TRBD1	TRBV4-1	TRBJ1-4	CASSQGSTGNEKLFF
TRBD2	TRBV9	TRBJ2-5	CASSVGTSGSQETQYF
TRBD2	TRBV2	TRBJ2-1	CASSVTGLAGGFNEQFF
TRBD1	TRBV6-1	TRBJ1-5	CARGTGNSPQPQHF
NA	TRBV10-1	TRBJ2-7	CASSESGVLYEQYF
TRBD2	TRBV7-2	TRBJ2-3	CASSLSAGGRSDTQYF
TRBD1	TRBV9	TRBJ1-2	CASSRGPGGYTF
TRBD1	TRBV5-6	TRBJ2-1	CASRGTGAYNEQFF
TRBD2	TRBV7-9	TRBJ2-1	CASSFGGRADEQFF
TRBD1	TRBV19	TRBJ2-7	CASSIRTGYEQYF
NA	TRBV10-3	TRBJ2-5	CAISVGGSQETQYF
TRBD1	TRBV19	TRBJ2-3	CASSIRDRGTDTQYF
NA	TRBV29-1	TRBJ1-4	CSVDRIATNEKLFF